The subject of this entry is one TCR beta chain. This clone turned up a few times. The target of this receptor is not known. Within one base of it there is no much larger clone, and no base qualities were kept. The cohort was made up of approximately 670 healthy bone marrow donors. At the time of sampling, all cohort members were nominally healthy, though unrecorded immune exposures were likely present. The donor tested CMV seronegative and was one of the 352 seronegative cohort members. Every donor gave a peripheral blood sample, and the peripheral blood mononuclear cells from that sample were used for TCR beta sequencing. The Qiagen DNeasy Blood Extraction Kit was used to extract genomic DNA from the blood cell samples. This sample stems from a study of cytomegalovirus exposure and HLA in healthy donors (dated by TCRdb to about 2017). About the investigation overall: In an earlier analysis of about 560 of the donors, 250 to 350 Gb of sequence data and 117 million unique TCR beta sequences from about 179 million T cells were reported. An earlier analysis of approximately 500 of the donors applied high-throughput TCR beta sequencing to assess whether each TCR beta V gene segment acted as functional or pseudogenic. To predict cytomegalovirus infection status, the study combined high-throughput TCR immunosequencing, statistical association of individual TCRs with disease status, and machine learning. Four to six DR-DQ haplotypes were handled as single units for association and clustering, since linkage in the cohort was strong. Every discovery cohort repertoire had been produced on one sequencing platform. Donor age, sex, ethnicity and CMV serostatus were compiled together with the repertoire data. In addition to the first cohort of about 650 subjects, a separate validation cohort of under 150 different subjects was used. A later analysis re-analyzed previously published TCR beta repertoires from approximately 670 donors and added high-resolution HLA genotyping to study TCR occurrence patterns. The T cell repertoires of several hundred subjects were profiled by immunosequencing and related to cytomegalovirus serostatus. About 300 gigabases of sequencing data and approximately 93 million unique TCR sequences were included in an early release covering over 600 HLA-typed donors. The study aimed to test whether cataloging public T cell receptors could reveal signatures of past pathogen exposure. Of the approximately 400 genotyped donors, less than 85% were placed in the genetic ancestry cluster associated with self-reported Caucasian donors. The later analysis used no new phenotypic data to find candidate immune exposures, relying instead on TCR beta sequences and their occurrence across donors. On average, around 240,000 unique TCR beta nucleotide sequences were sequenced per donor among about 400 genotyped donors of the cohort, with roughly 18% of those sequences being non-productive. Both class I and class II loci were covered by HLA typing, at four-digit resolution. The number of typed donors differed by locus: about 629-630 for A, B, C, DRB1 and DQB1; 522 for DQA1; around 580 for DPA1; and some 450 for DPB1. Genome-wide SNP genotypes for about 60% of the 666 donors were used in a later genetic analysis, which treated that subset as a discovery cohort. Beyond this particular receptor, the publication reports: In a later analysis, several top co-occurrence clusters were reported to appear linked to parvovirus B19, influenza, CMV and Epstein-Barr virus. In a later genetic analysis, a missense DCLRE1C variant was associated with V-gene and J-gene trimming of TCR beta chains, and the association was replicated in an independent cohort. A few of the identified cytomegalovirus-associated TCR beta chains were confirmed in vitro to be specific for cytomegalovirus antigens. While some public TCRs were present in many individuals, most TCR sequences turned up only very rarely across donors. Only TCR beta chains were sequenced in this cohort, and the absence of alpha or paired-chain data limited detectable features. A further reported finding was that TCR beta sequences accurately predicted the HLA-A and HLA-B alleles for most subjects in the first cohort. Specific HLA alleles were associated with some 15,000 TCR beta sequences at a false discovery rate of 0.05 in a later analysis. A group of highly shared sequence variants was considered likely to be a technical artifact of the sequencing pipeline. CMV serostatus was the only immune exposure information available for the cohort. When HLA alleles, especially DR and DQ, strongly co-occurred, TCR associations were difficult to assign to individual alleles. Linkage disequilibrium might explain the correlated functional status among segregating V segments, but an unknown experimental factor could not be ruled out. According to the authors, the approach could potentially be generalized to other disease states and immunological phenotypes. A later analysis found that HLA-associated TCR beta chains were more clonally expanded and had lower generation probabilities than equally common non-associated chains. In a later analysis, most CMV-associated TCR beta chains were found to appear HLA-restricted, with HLA associations seemingly driven largely by CMV exposure. In the study, about 150 TCR beta chains were listed as associated with cytomegalovirus. The earlier analysis of 587 of the donors excluded over 15 rarely observed V segments, including chromosome 9 orphons, because counts were too low. The 87-base-pair reads could not distinguish some IMGT-functional V segments, including TRBV6-2 and TRBV6-3, so those segments were excluded. An earlier analysis of approximately 590 of the donors showed that most TCR beta V segments appeared in productive rearrangements either about 90% or about 30% of the time, which broadly matched IMGT annotations. Because some donors lacked HLA typing at each locus, the association tests relied only on the typed subset. According to a later analysis, TCR association rates differed among HLA loci, with DRB1 alleles showing the most associated TCRs and HLA-C alleles showing the fewest. Cytomegalovirus status was reported to be diagnosed by the classifier with high specificity and sensitivity in both the original and validation cohorts. A later genetic analysis reported fewer N-insertions in productive TCRs among donors in an Asian-associated ancestry cluster than the approximately 670-donor mean. The presence/absence analyses assumed that sequencing depth was roughly uniform across donors, and that assumption may not be true.

The library was produced with the immunoSEQ multiplex PCR assay. For the multiplex PCR, a mixture combining 60 forward primers for TCR Vbeta segments and 13 reverse primers for TCR Jbeta segments was used. Amplification of the CDR3 region of rearranged TCR beta genes was performed with a multiplex PCR assay on genomic DNA. The Illumina HiSeq System was used to sequence the amplified TCR beta libraries as 87-base-pair reads. Processing in the source paper ran as follows. A later analysis counted around 72 million unique TCR beta chains across the 500 to 850 repertoires, and about 10 million of these chains were shared by at least two donors. A nearest-neighbor algorithm error-corrected the raw reads and collapsed the reads into unique sequences, merging closely related sequences to remove PCR and sequencing errors. Alignment of CDR3 sequences to IMGT reference sequences was used to assign V, D and J gene segments. For a sequence to be retained, at least a six-nucleotide match to both a V gene segment and a J gene segment was required. A rearrangement was called productive if the CDR3 had no stop codons and remained in frame with V and J, and every other rearrangement was called non-productive. Following IMGT convention, CDR3 was defined as the stretch from the second conserved V-encoded cysteine up to the conserved J-encoded phenylalanine. The earlier analysis of about 610 of the donors excluded sequences that lacked an unambiguous match to a single V gene segment. In an earlier analysis of 587 of the donors, V segments were called functional above 56.7% productive rearrangements and were called segregating when the between-donor standard deviation exceeded 5%. A statistical classification framework was built for diagnosing cytomegalovirus status from the catalog of TCR beta chain sequences. V and J gene assignment, in a later analysis, came from comparing TCR nucleotide sequences with IMGT/GENE-DB human TR gene sequences. The TCRdist pipeline was used in a later analysis to assign CDR3 sequences and most-parsimonious VDJ recombination scenarios. In a later analysis, each TCR beta chain was defined by its CDR3 amino acid sequence together with its V-gene family, and reads lacking a unique V-gene family were excluded. A later analysis removed 500 to 650 highly shared, low-generation-probability nucleotide sequences to deal with suspected cross-contamination and a sequencing artifact. In a later analysis, a clonal expansion index for each public chain was calculated from normalized within-repertoire ranks of inferred template counts. A later analysis computed generation probabilities with a VDJ recombination model fitted to out-of-frame rearrangements, and checked the results against IGoR. In a later analysis, hypergeometric tests were used to score TCR-TCR, TCR-HLA and TCR-CMV co-occurrence, with a repertoire-size bias correction applied to TCR pairs. In a later analysis, false discovery rates were estimated by permuting HLA or CMV assignments 20 times. In a later analysis, co-occurring TCRs were grouped using DBSCAN, with TCRdist sequence similarity added in when clustering inside HLA-allele-positive subsets. For co-occurrence clustering, repertoires with fewer than 30,000 or more than 120,000 public chains were excluded, along with about five repertoires with anomalous nucleotide sharing. TCRdb stores this immuneACCESS table with in-frame sequences only. Part of the clones is absent; in the studies checked, under half of the shortfall reflects unresolved V genes, and no reason is known for the rest. V and J calls and clone size are given by that table; D and trimming were obtained from the DNA. Within this sample are 100,000 to 150,000 clones, with 60% to 85% of them counted one time only. Clones ranked in the top ten supply approximately 6% of the sample.

Here V drops 4 bases and J drops 6 bases, and the junction holds 6 bases not matched to any gene. The CDR3 measures 15 amino acids from cysteine to phenylalanine. The kept DNA is CDR3 alone, 45 bases in frame from the first base. CDR1 MNHEY and CDR2 SMNVEV were looked up in the germline V gene (reference sequence). The chain joins TRBV27 to TRBJ2-5, and 12 junction bases match TRBD2. The sample taken for sequencing was PBMCs. The TCR comes from a woman between 35 and 50 years old in good health and CMV-seronegative. The CDR3 reads CASSSLAGGGKTQYF. In nucleotides, the sequence is TGTGCCAGCAGTTCACTAGCGGGAGGTGGGAAGACCCAGTACTTC.